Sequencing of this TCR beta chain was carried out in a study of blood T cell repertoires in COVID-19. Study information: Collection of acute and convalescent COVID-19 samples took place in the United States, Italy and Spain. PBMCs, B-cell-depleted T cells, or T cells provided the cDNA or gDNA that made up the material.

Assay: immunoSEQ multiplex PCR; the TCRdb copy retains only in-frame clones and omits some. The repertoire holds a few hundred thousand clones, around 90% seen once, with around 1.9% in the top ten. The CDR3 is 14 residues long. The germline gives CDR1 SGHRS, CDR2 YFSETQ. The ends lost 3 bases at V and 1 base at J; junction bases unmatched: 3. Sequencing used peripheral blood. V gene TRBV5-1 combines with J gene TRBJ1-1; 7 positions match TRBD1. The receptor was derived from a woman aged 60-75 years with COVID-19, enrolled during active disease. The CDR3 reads CASSSDRRNTEAFF. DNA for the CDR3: TGCGCCAGCAGCTCGGACAGGAGGAACACTGAAGCTTTCTTT.